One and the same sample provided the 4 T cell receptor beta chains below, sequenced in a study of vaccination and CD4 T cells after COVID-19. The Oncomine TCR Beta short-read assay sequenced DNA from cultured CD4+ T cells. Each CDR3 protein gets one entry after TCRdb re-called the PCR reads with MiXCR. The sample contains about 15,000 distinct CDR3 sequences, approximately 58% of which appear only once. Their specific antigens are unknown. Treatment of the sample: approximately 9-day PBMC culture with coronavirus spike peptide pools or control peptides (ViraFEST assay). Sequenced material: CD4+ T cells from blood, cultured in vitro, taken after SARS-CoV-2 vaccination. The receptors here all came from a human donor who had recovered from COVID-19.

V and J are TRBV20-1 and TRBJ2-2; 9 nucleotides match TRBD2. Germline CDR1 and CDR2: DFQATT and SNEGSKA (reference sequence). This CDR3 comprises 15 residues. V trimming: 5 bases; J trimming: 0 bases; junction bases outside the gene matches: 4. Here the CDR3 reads CSALSGGPNTGELFF. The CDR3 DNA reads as TGCAGTGCTTTAAGCGGGGGGCCGAACACCGGGGAGCTGTTTTTT.

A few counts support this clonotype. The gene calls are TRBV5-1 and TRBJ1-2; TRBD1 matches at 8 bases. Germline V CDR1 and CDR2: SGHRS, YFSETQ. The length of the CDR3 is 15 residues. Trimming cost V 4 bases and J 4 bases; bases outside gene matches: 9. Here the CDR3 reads CASSPRTGYGYGYTF. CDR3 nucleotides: TGCGCCAGCAGCCCGAGGACAGGGTATGGCTATGGCTACACCTTC.

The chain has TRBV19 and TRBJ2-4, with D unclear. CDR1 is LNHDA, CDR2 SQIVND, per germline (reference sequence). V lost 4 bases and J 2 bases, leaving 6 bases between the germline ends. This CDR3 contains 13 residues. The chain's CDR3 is CASSSYPKNIQYF. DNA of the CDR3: TGTGCCAGTAGTAGTTACCCCAAAAACATTCAGTACTTC.

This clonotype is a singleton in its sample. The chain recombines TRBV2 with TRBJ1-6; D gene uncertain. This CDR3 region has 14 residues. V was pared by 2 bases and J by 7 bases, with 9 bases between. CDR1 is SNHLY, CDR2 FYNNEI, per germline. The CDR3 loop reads CASSERARNSPLHF. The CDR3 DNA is TGTGCCAGCAGTGAAAGGGCTCGGAATTCACCCCTCCACTTT.